Below are 9 T cell receptor beta chains sequenced from a single sample in a study of OX40 agonist ivuxolimab in advanced cancers. Assay used: immunoSEQ multiplex PCR; TCRdb lists only in-frame clones, some missing. The sample consists of about 94,000 clones, approximately 94% of them appearing once. The sample was CD4+ or CD8+ T cells sorted from blood, taken in a trial of the OX40 agonist ivuxolimab. All receptors derive from an adult with an advanced solid tumor such as melanoma, head and neck, liver or kidney cancer.

This clone was recorded only once. This chain links TRBV30 with TRBJ1-5, with D possibly being TRBD1 (5 bases). Germline loops: CDR1 GTSNPN, CDR2 SVGIG (reference sequence). The CDR3 is 11 amino acids. V lost 5 bases, J lost 9 bases, and 11 bases lay in between. This chain's CDR3 is CAWADTGPQHF. CDR3 nucleotide sequence: TGTGCCTGGGCGGACACAGGGCCCCAGCATTTT.

In its sample, this clone was seen once. V and J are TRBV9 and TRBJ1-2, with a weak D call TRBD1 (5 bases). CDR3 length: 15 amino acids. Per the germline V gene, CDR1 is SGDLS and CDR2 is YYNGEE. Trimming removed 1 base at V and 10 bases at J, with 20 bases between. CDR3 bases: TGTGCCAGCAGCGTATTTGCCGGAAAGACGGGGGACTACACCTTC. It yields the protein CASSVFAGKTGDYTF.

The chain recombines TRBV29-1 with TRBJ2-2; D unresolved. Trimming took 5 bases from V and 0 from J, leaving 10 bases between them. The CDR3 extends over 14 amino acids. Germline CDR1 and CDR2: SQVTM and ANQGSEA. CDR3 region: CSVFDGSNTGELFF. CDR3 coding DNA: TGCAGCGTTTTCGACGGATCGAACACCGGGGAGCTGTTTTTT.

The chain joins TRBV6-6 to TRBJ1-1, with D unclear. From germline, CDR1 is MNHNY and CDR2 SVGAGI (reference sequence). V gave up 7 bases and J gave up 0 bases, with 6 bases separating them. The CDR3 runs to 12 residues. For the CDR3, the DNA is TGTGCCAGCACCAAATTGAACACTGAAGCTTTCTTT. Amino acid sequence: CASTKLNTEAFF.

The rearrangement joins TRBV5-1 to TRBJ2-1; 8 bases match TRBD2. In germline, CDR1 is SGHRS, CDR2 YFSETQ. The CDR3 is made up of 16 amino acids. The trim removed 5 bases at V and 5 bases at J, leaving 12 bases unmatched. For the CDR3, the DNA is TGCGCCAGCAGTTCCCTCCCCGGGACTAGTAACAATGAGCAGTTCTTC. Translating it yields CASSSLPGTSNNEQFF.

V gene TRBV9 combines with J gene TRBJ2-5; possibly TRBD2 for D (5 bases). Germline V lookup: CDR1 SGDLS, CDR2 YYNGEE. CDR3 length: 14 residues. The V gene lost 0 bases and the J gene lost 5 bases, with 11 bases spanning the gap. The CDR3 protein is CASSVAWRMETQYF. For the CDR3, the DNA is TGTGCCAGCAGCGTAGCTTGGAGGATGGAGACCCAGTACTTC.

The chain recombines TRBV6-6 with TRBJ1-2; possibly TRBD1 for D (5 bases). Per the germline V gene, CDR1 is MNHNY and CDR2 is SVGAGI (reference sequence). This CDR3 is 12 amino acids long. Between the trimmed V and J ends, which lost 5 bases and 7 bases, there was a span of 11 bases. The CDR3 loop reads CASSASRGGYTF. Written as DNA, the CDR3 is TGTGCCAGCAGTGCCTCGAGGGGTGGCTACACCTTC.

The rearrangement joins TRBV7-9 to TRBJ1-6; D unclear. V dropped 5 bases and J dropped 6 bases, with 17 bases sitting between them. Germline CDR1 SEHNR, CDR2 FQNEAQ (reference sequence). CDR3 size: 16 residues. The CDR3 spells CASSPNPGEGNSPLHF. In nucleotides, the CDR3 is TGTGCCAGCAGCCCAAACCCCGGGGAGGGTAATTCACCCCTCCACTTT.

The CDR3 nucleotides are TGTGCCAGCAGCCCTGGCGGGGGCTCCTATAATTCACCCCTCCACTTT. This encodes CASSPGGGSYNSPLHF. This rearrangement joins TRBV5-6 to TRBJ1-6; tentatively, D is TRBD1 (5 bases). Trimming pared 4 bases from V and 0 bases from J, leaving 11 bases between. The length of the CDR3 is 16 residues. Germline V gives CDR1 SGHDT, CDR2 YYEEEE.